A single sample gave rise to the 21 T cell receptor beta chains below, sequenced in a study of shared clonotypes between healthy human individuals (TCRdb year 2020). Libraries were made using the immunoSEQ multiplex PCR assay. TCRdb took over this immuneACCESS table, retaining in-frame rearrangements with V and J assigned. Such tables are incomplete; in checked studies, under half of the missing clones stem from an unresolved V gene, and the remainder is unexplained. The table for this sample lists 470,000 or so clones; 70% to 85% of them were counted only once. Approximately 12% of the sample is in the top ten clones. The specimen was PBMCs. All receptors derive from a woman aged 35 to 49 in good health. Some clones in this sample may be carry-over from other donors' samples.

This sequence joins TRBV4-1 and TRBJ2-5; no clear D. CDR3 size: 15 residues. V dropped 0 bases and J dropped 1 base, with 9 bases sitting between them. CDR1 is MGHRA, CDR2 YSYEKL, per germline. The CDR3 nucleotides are TGCGCCAGCAGCCAAGATCGCCCAGCCCAAGAGACCCAGTACTTC. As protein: CASSQDRPAQETQYF.

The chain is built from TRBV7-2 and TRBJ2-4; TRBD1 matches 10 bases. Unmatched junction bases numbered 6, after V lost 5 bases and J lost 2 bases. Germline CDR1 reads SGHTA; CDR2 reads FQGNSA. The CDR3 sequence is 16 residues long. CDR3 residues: CASSPRQGATKNIQYF. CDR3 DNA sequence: TGTGCCAGCAGCCCCCGACAGGGGGCGACCAAAAACATTCAGTACTTC.

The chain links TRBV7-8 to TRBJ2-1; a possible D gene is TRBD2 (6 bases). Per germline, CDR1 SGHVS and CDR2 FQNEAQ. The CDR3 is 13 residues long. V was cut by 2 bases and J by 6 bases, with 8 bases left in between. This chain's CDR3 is CASSLTGSNEQFF. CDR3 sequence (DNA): TGTGCCAGCAGCTTAACCGGGAGCAATGAGCAGTTCTTC.

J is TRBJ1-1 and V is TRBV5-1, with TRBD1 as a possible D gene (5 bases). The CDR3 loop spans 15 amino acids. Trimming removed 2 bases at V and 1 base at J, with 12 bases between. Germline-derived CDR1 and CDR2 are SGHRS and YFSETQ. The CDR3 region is CASSFALDRNTEAFF. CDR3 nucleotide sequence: TGCGCCAGCAGCTTCGCCCTTGACAGGAACACTGAAGCTTTCTTT.

CDR3 coding DNA: TGTGCCAGCAGTTTAGTGAGCGCCTATGGCTACACCTTC. Amino acids: CASSLVSAYGYTF. J is TRBJ1-2 and V is TRBV28; D is unclear. V was clipped by 2 bases and J by 4 bases, with 8 bases between them. From germline, CDR1 is MDHEN and CDR2 SYDVKM. The CDR3 runs 13 residues.

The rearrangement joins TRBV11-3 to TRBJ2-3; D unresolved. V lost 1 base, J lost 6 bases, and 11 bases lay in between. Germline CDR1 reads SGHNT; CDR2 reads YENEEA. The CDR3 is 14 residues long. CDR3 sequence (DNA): TGTGCCAGCAGCTTAGGGACGACACCTGATACGCAGTATTTT. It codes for CASSLGTTPDTQYF.

Here the CDR3 reads CASSKLSTQRITDTQYF. CDR3 nucleotides: TGTGCCAGCAGCAAGCTTTCTACCCAAAGGATCACAGATACGCAGTATTTT. The chain couples TRBV21-1 to TRBJ2-3. TRBV21-1 is a listed pseudogene. The CDR3 covers 17 residues.

The DNA of the CDR3 is TGTGCCAGCAGTCGACCGGGACTAGCGGGAATGGATGAGCAGTTCTTC. Amino acid sequence: CASSRPGLAGMDEQFF. The V gene is TRBV28, the J gene TRBJ2-1; 13 bases align to TRBD2. The CDR3 sequence is 16 residues long. The ends lost 5 bases at V and 8 bases at J; junction bases unmatched: 9. Germline loops: CDR1 MDHEN, CDR2 SYDVKM.

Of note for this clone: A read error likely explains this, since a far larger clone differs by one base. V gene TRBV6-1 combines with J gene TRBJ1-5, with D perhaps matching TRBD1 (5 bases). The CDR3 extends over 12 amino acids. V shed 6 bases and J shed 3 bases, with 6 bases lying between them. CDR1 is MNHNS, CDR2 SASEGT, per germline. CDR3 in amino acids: CASRQVNQPQHF. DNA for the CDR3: TGTGCCAGCAGACAGGTCAATCAGCCCCAGCATTTT.

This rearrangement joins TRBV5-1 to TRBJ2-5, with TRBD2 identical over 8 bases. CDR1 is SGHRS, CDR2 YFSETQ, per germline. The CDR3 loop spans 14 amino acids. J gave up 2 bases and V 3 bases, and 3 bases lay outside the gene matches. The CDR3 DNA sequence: TGCGCCAGCAGCTCAGCGGGAGAGCAAGAGACCCAGTACTTC. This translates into CASSSAGEQETQYF.

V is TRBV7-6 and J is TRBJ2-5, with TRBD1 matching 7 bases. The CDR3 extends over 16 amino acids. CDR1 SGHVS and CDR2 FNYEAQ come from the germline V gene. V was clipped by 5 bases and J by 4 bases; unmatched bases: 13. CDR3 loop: CASSRTPQGWGETQYF. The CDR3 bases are TGTGCCAGCAGCCGAACACCACAGGGGTGGGGAGAGACCCAGTACTTC.

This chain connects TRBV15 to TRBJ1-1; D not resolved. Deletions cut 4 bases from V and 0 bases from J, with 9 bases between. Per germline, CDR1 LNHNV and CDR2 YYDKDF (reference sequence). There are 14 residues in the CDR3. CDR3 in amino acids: CATSTQKLNTEAFF. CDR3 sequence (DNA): TGTGCCACCAGCACACAGAAACTGAACACTGAAGCTTTCTTT.

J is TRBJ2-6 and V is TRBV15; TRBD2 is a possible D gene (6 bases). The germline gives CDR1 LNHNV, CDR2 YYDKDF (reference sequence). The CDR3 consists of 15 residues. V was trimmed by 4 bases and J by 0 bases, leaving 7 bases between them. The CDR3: CATSTGSSGANVLTF. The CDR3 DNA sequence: TGTGCCACCAGCACCGGGAGCTCTGGGGCCAACGTCCTGACTTTC.

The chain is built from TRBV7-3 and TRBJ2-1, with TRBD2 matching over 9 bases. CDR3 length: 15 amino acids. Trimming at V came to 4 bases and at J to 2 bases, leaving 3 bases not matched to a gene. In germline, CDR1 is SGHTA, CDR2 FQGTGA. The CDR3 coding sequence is TGTGCCAGCAGCTCAGCGGGAGGAACCTACAATGAGCAGTTCTTC. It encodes CASSSAGGTYNEQFF.

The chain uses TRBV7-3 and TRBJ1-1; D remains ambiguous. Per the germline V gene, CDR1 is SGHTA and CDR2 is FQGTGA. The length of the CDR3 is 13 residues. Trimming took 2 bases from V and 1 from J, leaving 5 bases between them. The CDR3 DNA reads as TGTGCCAGCAGCTTAGGTCGGAACACTGAAGCTTTCTTT. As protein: CASSLGRNTEAFF.

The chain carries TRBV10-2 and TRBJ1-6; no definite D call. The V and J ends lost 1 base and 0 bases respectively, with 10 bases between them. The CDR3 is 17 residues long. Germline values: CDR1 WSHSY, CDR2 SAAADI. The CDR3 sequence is CASSELLGSSYNSPLHF. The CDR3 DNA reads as TGCGCCAGCAGTGAGTTGTTGGGAAGCTCCTATAATTCACCCCTCCACTTT.

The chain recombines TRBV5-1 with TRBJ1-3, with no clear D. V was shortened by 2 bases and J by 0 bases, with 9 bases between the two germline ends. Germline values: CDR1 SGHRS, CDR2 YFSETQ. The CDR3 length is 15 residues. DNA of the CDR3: TGCGCCAGCAGCTTAACAGCATACTCTGGAAACACCATATATTTT. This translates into CASSLTAYSGNTIYF.

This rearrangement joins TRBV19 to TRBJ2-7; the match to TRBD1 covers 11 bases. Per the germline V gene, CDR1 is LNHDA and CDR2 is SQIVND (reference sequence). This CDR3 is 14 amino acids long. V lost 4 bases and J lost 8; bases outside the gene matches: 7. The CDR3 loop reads CASSTGQGAKQQYF. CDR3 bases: TGTGCCAGTAGTACTGGACAGGGGGCTAAGCAGCAGTACTTC.

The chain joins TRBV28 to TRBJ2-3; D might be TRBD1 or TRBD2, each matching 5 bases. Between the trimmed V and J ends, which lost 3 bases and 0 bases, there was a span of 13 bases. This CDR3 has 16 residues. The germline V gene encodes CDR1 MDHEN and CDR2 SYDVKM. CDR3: CASSLGPLSSTDTQYF. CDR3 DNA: TGTGCCAGCAGTTTGGGACCGCTTTCTAGCACAGATACGCAGTATTTT.

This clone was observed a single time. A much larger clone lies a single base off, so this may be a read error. DNA of the CDR3: TGCGCCAGCAGCCTCCAGAGCTCCTACGAGCAGTACTTC. This translates into CASSLQSSYEQYF. This chain joins TRBV5-1 and TRBJ2-7; no clear D gene. The germline V gene has CDR1 SGHRS and CDR2 YFSETQ. This CDR3 is built from 13 residues. The ends were cut back, 4 bases at V and 0 bases at J, with 8 bases in the middle.

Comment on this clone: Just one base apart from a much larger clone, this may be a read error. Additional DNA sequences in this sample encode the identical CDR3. Written as DNA, the CDR3 is TGTGCCAGCAGCTTCCGGGCACAGGAGACCCAGTACTTC. It encodes CASSFRAQETQYF. The rearrangement uses TRBV7-9 and TRBJ2-5; D gene unclear. The V end lost 3 bases, the J end lost 5 bases, and 10 bases lay between the germline ends. CDR3 length: 13 amino acids. Looked up from germline, CDR1 is SEHNR and CDR2 is FQNEAQ (reference sequence).